The 9 T cell receptor beta chains below come from one sample, sequenced in a study of blood T cell repertoires in COVID-19. Produced via immunoSEQ multiplex PCR; TCRdb's table is partial and in-frame only. There are fewer than 500,000 clones in the sample; about nine tenths occur only once, and approximately 0.7% lies in the top ten. The sample was PBMCs or T cells enriched from blood (not recorded which). Every receptor here comes from a woman between 18 and 30 years old who had recovered from COVID-19.

As regards this clone: Other DNA sequences of this sample code for an identical CDR3. The chain combines TRBV25-1 with TRBJ1-2; weak D call: TRBD1 (5 bases). Per germline, CDR1 MGHDK and CDR2 SYGVNS. The V gene lost 3 bases and the J gene lost 6 bases, with 11 bases spanning the gap. This CDR3 contains 13 residues. As DNA, the CDR3 is TGTGCCAGCAGTGAGGATGGGGGGGATGGCTACACCTTC. It is translated as CASSEDGGDGYTF.

The chain carries TRBV10-3 and TRBJ1-5, with TRBD1 identical over 7 bases. V was clipped by 6 bases and J by 3 bases; unmatched bases: 8. Germline CDR1 reads ENHRY; CDR2 reads SYGVKD. The CDR3 is made up of 15 amino acids. CDR3 loop: CAISHTGADNQPQHF. The CDR3 DNA follows: TGTGCCATCAGCCATACAGGGGCGGACAATCAGCCCCAGCATTTT.

This sequence joins TRBV7-8 and TRBJ1-5, with D possibly TRBD1 on 6 matching bases. Germline CDR1 SGHVS, CDR2 FQNEAQ. The CDR3 length is 15 residues. Between the trimmed V and J ends, which lost 7 bases and 3 bases, there was a span of 16 bases. CDR3 coding DNA: TGTGCCAGCACCGCGGGCCAGGGGCCCAATCAGCCCCAGCATTTT. Protein product: CASTAGQGPNQPQHF. Full variable domain (remainder filled in from reference TRBV7-8 and TRBJ1-5): GAGVSQSPRYKVAKRGQDVALRCDPISGHVSLFWYQQALGQGPEFLTYFQNEAQLDKSGLPSDRFFAERPEGSVSTLKIQRTQQEDSAVYLCASTAGQGPNQPQHFGDGTRLSIL.

The rearrangement uses TRBV30 and TRBJ1-1; a possible D gene is TRBD1 (5 bases). V shed 4 bases and J shed 3 bases, with 12 bases lying between them. This CDR3 comprises 13 residues. Germline loops: CDR1 GTSNPN, CDR2 SVGIG (reference sequence). CDR3 bases: TGTGCCTGGAACCGTGTCAGGGACACTGAAGCTTTCTTT. Translated: CAWNRVRDTEAFF.

The V call is TRBV19, the J call TRBJ1-5, with 8 bases identical to TRBD1. CDR1 and CDR2 from the germline V gene are LNHDA and SQIVND (reference sequence). This CDR3 has 13 residues. V trimming: 8 bases; J trimming: 5 bases; junction bases outside the gene matches: 5. CDR3 amino acids: CASAPGGDQPQHF. The CDR3 DNA is TGTGCCAGTGCTCCAGGGGGCGATCAGCCCCAGCATTTT.

V is TRBV6-5 and J is TRBJ2-5, with 9 bases lining up with TRBD2. The CDR3 covers 16 residues. V lost 0 bases, J lost 4 bases, and 6 bases stayed unmatched. Germline-derived CDR1 and CDR2 are MNHEY and SVGAGI. As DNA, the CDR3 is TGTGCCAGCAGTTACTCGGGAAGCGGGGGGCCAGAGACCCAGTACTTC. Translating gives CASSYSGSGGPETQYF.

Points on this clone: Other nucleotide sequences in the sample specify the same CDR3. The chain carries TRBV2 and TRBJ2-3, with D possibly being TRBD2 (5 bases). Deletions cut 8 bases from V and 2 bases from J, with 11 bases between. The CDR3 is 13 residues long. CDR1 is SNHLY and CDR2 is FYNNEI in the germline V gene. CDR3 nucleotides: TGTGCCAGCCGAGGACTTTCCACAGATACGCAGTATTTT. Translated, it gives CASRGLSTDTQYF.

The genes are TRBV11-2 and TRBJ2-1; TRBD1 matches at 7 bases. The CDR3 length is 15 residues. Trimming removed 3 bases from V and 9 bases from J; junction bases left unmatched: 11. In germline, CDR1 is SGHAT, CDR2 FQNNGV. CDR3: CASSFRGGPSGEQFF. The CDR3 nucleotides read TGTGCCAGCAGCTTCCGAGGGGGCCCCTCGGGTGAGCAGTTCTTC.

The chain recombines TRBV5-1 with TRBJ2-7, with 11 nucleotides matching TRBD2. Germline loops: CDR1 SGHRS, CDR2 YFSETQ. Trimming at V came to 1 base and at J to 3 bases, leaving 3 bases not matched to a gene. The CDR3 runs 15 residues. For the CDR3, the DNA is TGCGCCAGCAGCTTGCTAGCGGGGGGTTTCTACGAGCAGTACTTC. It is translated as CASSLLAGGFYEQYF.